The clone carrying this TCR beta chain was observed at least ten times. Trimming cost V 4 bases and J 5 bases, with 8 bases left between them. This CDR3 comprises 13 residues. Germline CDR1 and CDR2: SNHLY and FYNNEI. TCRdb reprocessed the RT-PCR reads via MiXCR and lists one record per CDR3 protein. In the table there are about 680,000 distinct CDR3 sequences, approximately 15% of which are singletons. The clonotype originates from a female donor in good health, serving as a healthy control. The sample was memory CD4+ T cells from blood. The chain employs TRBV2 and TRBJ1-4; D gene uncertain. The CDR3 DNA follows: TGTGCCAGCAGTGGGACGGAGAATGAAAAACTGTTTTTT. Its translation: CASSGTENEKLFF.